This entry lists 16 T cell receptor beta chains sequenced from one sample in a study of T cell responses to AZD1222 COVID-19 vaccine. TCRdb's table, derived via immunoSEQ multiplex PCR, lists solely in-frame clones and lacks some. The sample consists of about 84,000 clones, 80% to 90% of them appearing once. The sequencing here drew on peripheral blood, taken on day 0 of AZD1222 vaccination. The origin of the receptors is an adult in good health.

Ten or more counts support this clone. This chain's CDR3 is CAWSPPPRLAVTYEQYF. The CDR3 DNA reads TGTGCCTGGAGCCCACCCCCCCGACTAGCGGTAACCTACGAGCAGTACTTC. The chain links TRBV30 to TRBJ2-7, with 9 bases aligning to TRBD2. The CDR3 length is 17 residues. CDR1 GTSNPN and CDR2 SVGIG come from the germline V gene (reference sequence). V gave up 3 bases and J gave up 2 bases; unmatched junction bases: 14.

This chain uses TRBV29-1 with TRBJ2-1, with TRBD2 identical over 10 bases. Germline V lookup: CDR1 SQVTM, CDR2 ANQGSEA. The CDR3 is 15 amino acids. The J segment lost 7 bases and the V segment lost 7 bases, leaving 13 bases of the junction unmatched. The CDR3 sequence is CSANGAASGSNEQFF. As DNA, the CDR3 is TGCAGCGCCAACGGTGCGGCTAGCGGGAGTAATGAGCAGTTCTTC.

V gene TRBV5-1 combines with J gene TRBJ2-1; 9 bases line up with TRBD2. From germline, CDR1 is SGHRS and CDR2 YFSETQ. The J segment lost 6 bases and the V segment lost 2 bases, leaving 6 bases of the junction unmatched. This CDR3 has 15 amino acids. The CDR3 DNA reads as TGCGCCAGCAGCTTATTGCGGGAGGGCCCCAATGAGCAGTTCTTC. As protein: CASSLLREGPNEQFF.

The chain joins TRBV6-5 to TRBJ1-6; possible D gene TRBD1, 5 bases. The CDR3 contains 13 residues. Germline CDR1 MNHEY, CDR2 SVGAGI. V lost 5 bases and J lost 8, with 10 bases in between. CDR3 sequence (DNA): TGTGCCAGCAGTCAGGGAGGGCATTCACCCCTCCACTTT. Translation gives CASSQGGHSPLHF.

The chain links TRBV6-5 to TRBJ2-7; 11 positions agree with TRBD2. The CDR3 is made up of 15 amino acids. Germline CDR1 MNHEY, CDR2 SVGAGI. The junction had 4 bases not matched to a gene; V was cut back by 6 bases and J by 0 bases. The CDR3 reads CASSPGTSGSYEQYF. DNA for the CDR3: TGTGCCAGCAGCCCGGGGACTAGCGGCTCCTACGAGCAGTACTTC.

As regards this clone: The junction does not match germline at one end; this may be a read error. CDR3 sequence: CASTLGSGFGNTIYF. CDR3 in DNA: TGTGCCAGCACCTTAGGGTCAGGGTTCGGAAACACCATATATTTT. The chain couples TRBV7-2 to TRBJ1-3; tentatively, D is TRBD1 (5 bases). The CDR3 sequence is 15 residues long. From germline, CDR1 is SGHTA and CDR2 FQGNSA.

The chain uses TRBV28 and TRBJ2-1; 7 bases align to TRBD2. J was trimmed by 0 bases and V by 8 bases; bases with no gene match: 7. The CDR3 spans 15 residues. Looked up from germline, CDR1 is MDHEN and CDR2 is SYDVKM. The CDR3 region has the DNA TGTGCCAGCGGGCGGGAGTCGAGCTCCTACAATGAGCAGTTCTTC. Translated, it gives CASGRESSSYNEQFF.

This clone was seen a handful of times. The chain has TRBV5-3 and TRBJ2-7; D is tentatively TRBD1 or TRBD2 (5 bases each). TRBV5-3 is identified as an open reading frame with a role that is uncertain. The germline V and J ends were trimmed by 5 bases and 0 bases, with 15 bases remaining between them. The CDR3 sequence is 15 residues long. The DNA of the CDR3 is TGTGCCAGAAGTCTGGGACGGTTTCTCTCCTACGAGCAGTACTTC. Encoded protein: CARSLGRFLSYEQYF.

This clone was seen at least ten times. The CDR3 DNA follows: TGTGCCAGCAGTGAATCCCCGGGACATTCGAACACTGAAGCTTTCTTT. Translated: CASSESPGHSNTEAFF. The V gene is TRBV6-4, the J gene TRBJ1-1, with D perhaps matching TRBD1 (6 bases). The CDR3 sequence is 16 residues long. The germline V and J ends were trimmed by 3 bases and 1 base, with 15 bases remaining between them. The V gene's germline CDR1 is MRHNA and CDR2 SNTAGT.

The chain links TRBV20-1 to TRBJ1-4; D remains ambiguous. Trimming removed 0 bases at V and 8 bases at J, with 4 bases between. Per germline, CDR1 DFQATT and CDR2 SNEGSKA (reference sequence). This CDR3 contains 11 residues. CDR3 nucleotides: TGCAGTGCTAGAGATCGAGAAAAACTGTTTTTT. It codes for CSARDREKLFF.

This chain joins TRBV6-5 and TRBJ2-3; D is uncertain. This CDR3 comprises 14 residues. CDR1 is MNHEY, CDR2 SVGAGI, per germline. V was trimmed by 3 bases and J by 0 bases, leaving 7 bases between them. CDR3 protein: CASSYYTSTDTQYF. CDR3 in DNA: TGTGCCAGCAGTTATTACACTAGCACAGATACGCAGTATTTT.

The rearrangement links TRBV6-5 to TRBJ2-7, with D maybe TRBD1 (6 bases). CDR1 and CDR2 from the germline V gene are MNHEY and SVGAGI. Trimming pared 2 bases from V and 1 base from J, leaving 12 bases between. The CDR3 is 15 amino acids. This CDR3 reads CASSYATTGSYEQYF. The CDR3 DNA is TGTGCCAGCAGTTACGCTACGACAGGATCCTACGAGCAGTACTTC.

The chain links TRBV9 to TRBJ1-2; a possible D gene is TRBD1 (6 bases). The germline gives CDR1 SGDLS, CDR2 YYNGEE. V shed 5 bases and J shed 0 bases, with 11 bases lying between them. The length of the CDR3 is 14 residues. CDR3 loop: CASSSTGTNYGYTF. CDR3 coding DNA: TGTGCCAGCAGTAGTACAGGGACTAACTATGGCTACACCTTC.

This chain joins TRBV9 and TRBJ2-2, with 10 bases matching TRBD1. The CDR3 has 17 amino acids. V dropped 3 bases and J dropped 4; count of bases not matched to a gene: 9. Germline CDR1 SGDLS, CDR2 YYNGEE. CDR3 nucleotide sequence: TGTGCCAGCAGCGGAGGACAGGGGGTTTTGGGCACCGGGGAGCTGTTTTTT. It yields the protein CASSGGQGVLGTGELFF.

This chain uses TRBV6-2 or TRBV6-3 with TRBJ1-1; a possible D gene is TRBD1 (5 bases). Germline V gene lookup returns CDR1 MNHEY and CDR2 SVGEGT. There are 13 residues in the CDR3. Deletions cut 6 bases from V and 5 bases from J, with 13 bases between. The DNA of the CDR3 is TGTGCCAGCAGCTCCGGCAGGGTAACTGAAGCTTTCTTT. Amino acid sequence: CASSSGRVTEAFF.

This chain connects TRBV10-3 to TRBJ1-4; D call uncertain. Trimming removed 2 bases at V and 2 bases at J, with 12 bases between. The CDR3 covers 16 residues. CDR1 is ENHRY and CDR2 is SYGVKD in the germline V gene. In DNA, the CDR3 is TGTGCCATCAGTGAGGGAGTTCTAGCGACTAATGAAAAACTGTTTTTT. This translates into CAISEGVLATNEKLFF.